The rows below give T cell receptor beta chains drawn from one sample of a study of blood T cell repertoires in COVID-19. Clones were sequenced by immunoSEQ multiplex PCR, and TCRdb holds only the in-frame ones, with some missing. This table has 55,000 to 75,000 clones, about 83% appearing once. The sample was peripheral blood. The source of these receptors is a human donor in a cohort sampled during active COVID-19. Both conserved end residues are part of each CDR3. The D gene is left open where the match is weak. Clone sizes are given selectively: once, few, many, or a class where the clone is expanded.

d_call	v_call	j_call	clone_size	cdr3_aa	cdr3_nt
TRBD2	TRBV11-2	TRBJ2-7	few	CASSKGLAGVYEQYF	TGTGCCAGCAGCAAGGGACTAGCGGGAGTCTACGAGCAGTACTTC
NA	TRBV7-3	TRBJ2-1	NA	CASSSRRASSYNEQFF	TGTGCCAGCAGCTCCCGTCGAGCGAGCTCCTACAATGAGCAGTTCTTC
NA	TRBV5-8	TRBJ1-5	NA	CASSLGNRDKPQHF	TGTGCCAGCAGCTTAGGAAACAGGGATAAGCCCCAGCATTTT
NA	TRBV29-1	TRBJ1-2	NA	CSVARGYGYTF	TGCAGCGTTGCCAGGGGCTATGGCTACACCTTC
TRBD2	TRBV7-2	TRBJ2-3	NA	CASRTSGRSGGHTDTQYF	TGTGCCAGCAGGACTAGCGGGAGATCGGGGGGGCACACAGATACGCAGTATTTT
TRBD2	TRBV10-2	TRBJ2-5	NA	CASRDPLAEGAQETQYF	TGCGCCAGTCGTGATCCCCTAGCGGAGGGCGCCCAAGAGACCCAGTACTTC
NA	TRBV5-4	TRBJ1-2	NA	CASSFGQHNYGYTF	TGTGCCAGCAGCTTTGGGCAGCACAACTATGGCTACACCTTC
NA	TRBV7-2	TRBJ2-1	NA	CASSLAQPSEQFF	TGTGCCAGCAGCTTAGCACAGCCAAGTGAGCAGTTCTTC
NA	TRBV5-4	TRBJ1-4	NA	CASSLGSPSINEKLFF	TGTGCCAGCAGCTTGGGGAGTCCTTCTATTAATGAAAAACTGTTTTTT
NA	TRBV4-2	TRBJ2-5	NA	CASSQDIPRGKETQYF	TGTGCCAGCAGCCAAGATATACCTAGAGGAAAGGAGACCCAGTACTTC
TRBD1	TRBV5-1	TRBJ1-2	NA	CASSLTGGGGYGYTF	TGCGCCAGCAGCCTTACAGGGGGCGGCGGCTATGGCTACACCTTC
TRBD2	TRBV5-8	TRBJ2-7	NA	CASSLGLAGVGYEQYF	TGTGCCAGCAGCTTGGGACTAGCGGGAGTTGGTTACGAGCAGTACTTC
NA	TRBV15	TRBJ1-5	NA	CATSSGTKQPQHF	TGTGCCACCAGCAGCGGGACAAAGCAGCCCCAGCATTTT
NA	TRBV3-1/TRBV3-2	TRBJ1-3	NA	CASSQDGGGWISGNTIYF	TGTGCCAGCAGCCAAGATGGGGGAGGGTGGATCTCTGGAAACACCATATATTTT
TRBD1	TRBV5-1	TRBJ2-3	once	CASSWGQSTDTQYF	TGCGCCAGCAGCTGGGGACAGAGCACAGATACGCAGTATTTT
TRBD1	TRBV7-8	TRBJ2-7	NA	CASSQGQGHTYEQYF	TGTGCCAGCAGTCAGGGACAGGGGCACACCTACGAGCAGTACTTC
TRBD1	TRBV4-1	TRBJ1-3	few	CASSVRDRGYTIYF	TGCGCCAGCAGCGTCCGGGACAGGGGGTACACCATATATTTT
NA	TRBV11-3	TRBJ2-6	NA	CASSDSQGANVLTF	TGTGCCAGCAGCGACTCGCAGGGGGCCAACGTCCTGACTTTC
TRBD1	TRBV4-1	TRBJ1-1	once	CASSRGQGANTEAFF	TGCGCCAGCAGCCGAGGACAGGGGGCGAATACTGAAGCTTTCTTT
NA	TRBV5-1	TRBJ2-6	NA	CASSLSGSSGANVLTF	TGCGCCAGCAGCTTGTCAGGGTCGTCGGGGGCCAACGTCCTGACTTTC
TRBD1	TRBV7-6	TRBJ1-1	NA	CASSLRGPNTEAFF	TGTGCCAGCAGCTTAAGGGGGCCGAACACTGAAGCTTTCTTT
NA	TRBV4-1	TRBJ2-3	NA	CASSLDSQNTDTQYF	TGCGCCAGCAGCCTGGACTCGCAGAACACAGATACGCAGTATTTT
NA	TRBV19	TRBJ1-5	NA	CASSIFTGDNQPQHF	TGTGCCAGTAGTATCTTCACAGGAGACAATCAGCCCCAGCATTTT
NA	TRBV5-4	TRBJ2-1	NA	CASSLSSSSYNEQFF	TGTGCCAGCAGCCTCTCTTCGAGCTCCTACAATGAGCAGTTCTTC
NA	TRBV7-9	TRBJ1-6	NA	CASSFWGVDSPLHF	TGTGCCAGCAGCTTTTGGGGGGTAGATTCACCCCTCCACTTT
NA	TRBV5-1	TRBJ2-7	NA	CASRQADKAYEQYF	TGCGCCAGCAGGCAGGCGGACAAAGCCTACGAGCAGTACTTC
NA	TRBV21-1	TRBJ2-3	NA	CASSKMSTPQRVRKAAYTDTQYF	TGTGCCAGCAGCAAAATGTCGACGCCTCAGCGGGTACGGAAAGCGGCTTACACAGATACGCAGTATTTT
NA	TRBV3-1/TRBV3-2	TRBJ1-5	NA	CASSQGRWGGNQPQHF	TGTGCCAGCAGCCAAGGGAGGTGGGGGGGGAATCAGCCCCAGCATTTT
NA	TRBV7-9	TRBJ2-3	NA	CASSPITDTQYF	TGTGCCAGCAGCCCTATCACAGATACGCAGTATTTT
NA	TRBV14	TRBJ1-1	NA	CASSRPSSGTEAFF	TGTGCCAGCAGCCGACCTTCTTCGGGCACTGAAGCTTTCTTT
NA	TRBV27	TRBJ1-1	NA	CASSYREGNTEAFF	TGTGCCAGCAGCTACAGGGAAGGGAACACTGAAGCTTTCTTT
NA	TRBV27	TRBJ1-6	few	CASSSYYRAPNSPLHF	TGTGCCAGCAGTTCGTACTACAGGGCCCCTAATTCACCCCTCCACTTT
NA	TRBV2	TRBJ1-1	NA	CASSVTGMNTEAFF	TGTGCCAGCAGTGTCACAGGAATGAACACTGAAGCTTTCTTT
TRBD2	TRBV5-1	TRBJ2-1	NA	CASSFRLAGQGYNEQFF	TGCGCCAGCAGCTTCCGACTAGCGGGACAGGGTTACAATGAGCAGTTCTTC
NA	TRBV19	TRBJ2-2	NA	CASSPNVVATGELFF	TGTGCCAGTAGCCCGAATGTGGTGGCCACCGGGGAGCTGTTTTTT
TRBD1	TRBV27	TRBJ1-4	NA	CASSSDRANEKLFF	TGTGCCAGCAGTTCCGACAGGGCTAATGAAAAACTGTTTTTT
TRBD1	TRBV3-1/TRBV3-2	TRBJ2-2	NA	CASSRADRGRAGELFF	TGTGCCAGCAGCCGCGCCGACAGGGGGCGCGCCGGGGAGCTGTTTTTT
TRBD1	TRBV18	TRBJ2-1	NA	CASSGTGGNEQFF	TGTGCCAGCTCAGGCACAGGGGGGAATGAGCAGTTCTTC
TRBD2	TRBV20-1	TRBJ2-7	NA	CSASPGLGDEQYF	TGCAGTGCTAGTCCGGGACTAGGTGACGAGCAGTACTTC
NA	TRBV4-1	TRBJ2-5	NA	CASSQDQGWTETQYF	TGCGCCAGCAGCCAAGATCAGGGATGGACGGAGACCCAGTACTTC
TRBD1	TRBV4-1	TRBJ2-3	NA	CASSFGQGRSTDTQYF	TGCGCCAGCAGCTTCGGACAGGGGAGGTCCACAGATACGCAGTATTTT
NA	TRBV7-6	TRBJ2-1	NA	CASSLTRVEQFF	TGTGCCAGCAGCTTAACGAGGGTAGAGCAGTTCTTC
NA	TRBV3-1/TRBV3-2	TRBJ2-3	NA	CASSQSLALNTDTQYF	TGTGCCAGCAGCCAAAGCCTAGCCCTCAACACAGATACGCAGTATTTT
NA	TRBV10-1	TRBJ2-1	NA	CASSEVYNYNEQFF	TGCGCCAGCAGTGAAGTCTATAACTACAATGAGCAGTTCTTC
NA	TRBV7-8	TRBJ2-1	NA	CASSLDSQQFF	TGTGCCAGCAGCTTAGACTCACAGCAGTTCTTC
TRBD1	TRBV4-2	TRBJ2-7	NA	CASSRFSGTGGEQYF	TGTGCCAGCAGCCGTTTTTCCGGGACAGGGGGCGAGCAGTACTTC
NA	TRBV5-4	TRBJ1-4	few	CASSWQGTTNEKLFF	TGTGCCAGCAGCTGGCAGGGGACAACTAATGAAAAACTGTTTTTT
TRBD2	TRBV7-9	TRBJ2-3	NA	CASSLGTGTSGRNTQYF	TGTGCCAGCAGCTTGGGCACCGGGACTAGCGGGAGAAATACGCAGTATTTT
TRBD1	TRBV5-1	TRBJ1-2	NA	CASSHAPGQIPNYGYTF	TGCGCCAGCAGCCACGCCCCGGGACAGATTCCTAACTATGGCTACACCTTC
NA	TRBV7-2	TRBJ2-7	once	CASTLTVNYEQYF	TGTGCCAGCACCTTGACAGTTAACTACGAGCAGTACTTC
NA	TRBV7-3	TRBJ2-7	NA	CASSLTSLSSYEQYF	TGTGCCAGCAGCTTAACTAGTTTGAGCTCCTACGAGCAGTACTTC
TRBD1	TRBV6-6	TRBJ2-3	NA	CASSRQGAADTQYF	TGTGCCAGCAGCAGACAGGGGGCTGCAGATACGCAGTATTTT